This T cell receptor beta chain came from a study of T cell responses to AZD1222 COVID-19 vaccine. This CDR3 has 14 residues. Per the germline V gene, CDR1 is LNHDA and CDR2 is SQIVND (reference sequence). V was clipped by 3 bases and J by 2 bases, with 10 bases between them. Profiling relied on immunoSEQ multiplex PCR, and the TCRdb table lists in-frame clones only, not all of them. The sample shows about 74,000 clones, 86% of them seen only once. On this clone itself: Its matching antigen is unknown.

Points from the study as a whole: Regions 160-218 and 743-854 dominated among vaccine-associated CD4 TCRs spanning spike. Spike-specific TCR breadth and depth were elevated following two AZD1222 doses.

The sequence derives from an adult in good health. The chain is built from TRBV19 and TRBJ1-1; unclear D gene. The sequences come from peripheral blood, collected on day 0 of AZD1222 vaccination. CDR3 DNA sequence: TGTGCCAGTAGTATCACTTTCCTAAACACTGAAGCTTTCTTT. Amino acid sequence: CASSITFLNTEAFF.